This T cell receptor (beta chain) was identified in a study of OX40 agonist ivuxolimab in advanced cancers. Study background: Ivuxolimab doses were 0.01, 0.1, 0.3, 1.5, 3 or 10 mg/kg every 2 weeks. Partial responses were recorded for three patients, including one with hepatocellular carcinoma and two with cutaneous melanoma.

In this sample, this clone turned up once. Profiled with immunoSEQ multiplex PCR; TCRdb holds only in-frame clones, not every one. This sample carries over 50,000 clones, 70% to 90% of them seen once, and the ten largest clones take around 1.5%. Between the trimmed V and J ends, which lost 8 bases and 2 bases, there was a span of 18 bases. The CDR3 runs 15 residues. The clonotype was recovered from an adult with an advanced solid tumor such as melanoma, head and neck, liver or kidney cancer. Here the sequenced sample was CD4+ or CD8+ T cells sorted from blood, taken in a trial of the OX40 agonist ivuxolimab. The chain recombines TRBV5-3 with TRBJ2-3, with unresolved D. Being an ORF, TRBV5-3 has a function that is uncertain. As DNA, the CDR3 is TGTGCCAGCAGCCCCTCCCGCCGGGCCACAGATACGCAGTATTTT. Its translation is CASSPSRRATDTQYF.